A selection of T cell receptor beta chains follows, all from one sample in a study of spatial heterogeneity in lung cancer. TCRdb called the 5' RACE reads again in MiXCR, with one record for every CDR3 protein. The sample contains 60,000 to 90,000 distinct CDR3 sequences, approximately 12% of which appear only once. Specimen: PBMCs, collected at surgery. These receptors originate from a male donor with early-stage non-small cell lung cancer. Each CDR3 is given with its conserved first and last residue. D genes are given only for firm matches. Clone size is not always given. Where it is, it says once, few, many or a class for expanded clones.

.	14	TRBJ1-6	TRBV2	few	CASGGTLENSPLHF	TGTGCCAGCGGAGGGACATTAGAAAATTCACCCCTCCACTTT
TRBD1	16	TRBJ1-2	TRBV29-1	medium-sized	CSVEALGQGAYYGYTF	TGCAGCGTTGAGGCCCTAGGACAGGGGGCCTACTATGGCTACACCTTC
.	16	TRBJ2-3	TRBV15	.	CATSKRTPSSTDTQYF	TGTGCCACCAGCAAGCGGACTCCTTCTAGCACAGATACGCAGTATTTT
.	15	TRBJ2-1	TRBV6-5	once	CASSYSYRVYNEQFF	TGTGCCAGCAGTTACTCTTACAGGGTTTACAATGAGCAGTTCTTC
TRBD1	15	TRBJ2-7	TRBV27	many	CASSSRQGPSYEQYF	TGTGCCAGCAGTTCGAGACAGGGCCCCTCCTACGAGCAGTACTTC
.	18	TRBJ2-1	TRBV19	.	CASSDVGFRGSSYNEQFF	TGTGCCAGTAGTGACGTAGGTTTTAGGGGAAGCTCCTACAATGAGCAGTTCTTC
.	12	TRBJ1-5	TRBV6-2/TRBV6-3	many	CASSFRRQPQHF	TGTGCCAGCAGTTTCAGACGACAGCCCCAGCATTTT
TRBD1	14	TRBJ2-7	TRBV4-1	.	CASSYTGQGYEQYF	TGCGCCAGCAGCTACACGGGACAGGGCTACGAGCAGTACTTC
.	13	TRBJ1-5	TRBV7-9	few	CASSATRDQPQHF	TGTGCCAGCAGCGCGACGAGGGATCAGCCCCAGCATTTT
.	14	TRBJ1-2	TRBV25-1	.	CASSEQTLPFGYTF	TGTGCCAGCAGTGAACAGACACTGCCGTTCGGCTACACCTTC
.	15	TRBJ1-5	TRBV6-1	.	CASSEANSYNQPQHF	TGTGCCAGCAGTGAAGCTAACAGTTACAATCAGCCCCAGCATTTT
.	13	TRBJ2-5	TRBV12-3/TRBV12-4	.	CASSGAAQETQYF	TGTGCCAGCAGTGGGGCGGCACAAGAGACCCAGTACTTC
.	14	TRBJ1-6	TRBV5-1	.	CASSLGQDNSPLHF	TGCGCCAGCAGCCTTGGACAAGATAATTCACCCCTCCACTTT
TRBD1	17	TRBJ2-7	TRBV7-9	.	CASSSGTGTAISYEQYF	TGTGCCAGCAGCTCAGGTACTGGGACAGCGATCTCCTACGAGCAGTACTTC
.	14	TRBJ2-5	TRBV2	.	CASMRGERQETQYF	TGTGCCAGCATGAGAGGGGAGAGACAAGAGACCCAGTACTTC
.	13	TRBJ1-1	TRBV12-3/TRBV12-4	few	CASTQRGNTEAFF	TGTGCCAGCACTCAACGAGGTAACACTGAAGCTTTCTTT
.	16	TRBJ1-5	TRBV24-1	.	CATSAPGAKQHQPQHF	TGTGCCACCAGCGCCCCAGGGGCTAAGCAGCATCAGCCCCAGCATTTT
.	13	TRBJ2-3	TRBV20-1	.	CSAPTGSTDTQYF	TGCAGTGCTCCTACTGGGAGCACAGATACGCAGTATTTT
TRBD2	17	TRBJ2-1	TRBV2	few	CASRLSTSGRASNEQFF	TGTGCCAGCAGACTTTCGACTAGCGGGAGGGCCAGCAATGAGCAGTTCTTC
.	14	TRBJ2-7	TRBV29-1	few	CSVYDRSGVYEQYF	TGCAGCGTATATGACAGGTCAGGGGTCTACGAGCAGTACTTC
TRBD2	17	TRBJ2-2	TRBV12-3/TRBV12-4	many	CASSLARGGRAPGELFF	TGTGCCAGCAGTTTAGCGCGTGGCGGGAGGGCCCCCGGGGAGCTGTTTTTT
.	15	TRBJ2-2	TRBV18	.	CASSPPGRGDGELFF	TGTGCCAGCTCACCACCGGGCCGAGGCGACGGGGAGCTGTTTTTT
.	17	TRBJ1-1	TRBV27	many	CASSFRQGQAMNTEAFF	TGTGCCAGCAGTTTCCGACAAGGTCAGGCCATGAACACTGAAGCTTTCTTT
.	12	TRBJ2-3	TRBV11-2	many	CASSLVLNTQYF	TGTGCCAGCAGCTTGGTCTTAAATACGCAGTATTTT
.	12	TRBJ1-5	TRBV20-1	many	CSAQGYNQPQHF	TGCAGTGCTCAGGGGTACAATCAGCCCCAGCATTTT
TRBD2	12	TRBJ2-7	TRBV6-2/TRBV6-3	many	CASKASGYEQYF	TGTGCCAGCAAAGCTAGCGGCTACGAGCAGTACTTC
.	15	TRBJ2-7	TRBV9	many	CASSVDYGRAYEQYF	TGTGCCAGCAGCGTAGATTACGGGCGGGCCTACGAGCAGTACTTC
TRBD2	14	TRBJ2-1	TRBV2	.	CASLRTSTYNEQFF	TGTGCCAGCCTTAGGACTAGCACGTACAATGAGCAGTTCTTC
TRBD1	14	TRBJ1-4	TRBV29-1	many	CSVYRTGVDEKLFF	TGCAGCGTTTATCGAACAGGGGTGGATGAAAAACTGTTTTTT
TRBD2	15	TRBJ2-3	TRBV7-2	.	CASSAGLAAGGTQYF	TGTGCCAGCAGCGCCGGACTAGCGGCAGGAGGTACGCAGTATTTT
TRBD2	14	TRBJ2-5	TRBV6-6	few	CATVAGGSQETQYF	TGTGCCACCGTAGCGGGAGGGAGCCAAGAGACCCAGTACTTC
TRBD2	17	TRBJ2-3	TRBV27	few	CASSSLPLAGAPDTQYF	TGTGCCAGCAGTTCCCTCCCACTAGCGGGAGCACCAGATACGCAGTATTTT
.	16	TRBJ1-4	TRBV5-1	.	CASSYTGSDTNEKLFF	TGCGCCAGCAGTTACACAGGGAGCGATACTAATGAAAAACTGTTTTTT
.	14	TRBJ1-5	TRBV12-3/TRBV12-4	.	CASSPGFSNQPQHF	TGTGCCAGCAGCCCAGGATTTAGCAATCAGCCCCAGCATTTT
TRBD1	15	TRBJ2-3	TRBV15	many	CATSIRGTGMDTQYF	TGTGCCACCAGCATTCGAGGGACAGGGATGGATACGCAGTATTTT
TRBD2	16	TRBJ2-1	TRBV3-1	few	CASSLRVAGAYNEQFF	TGTGCCAGCAGCCTGAGGGTAGCGGGAGCCTACAATGAGCAGTTCTTC
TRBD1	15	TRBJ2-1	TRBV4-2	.	CASSQDPTGYNEQFF	TGTGCCAGCAGCCAAGATCCGACAGGGTACAATGAGCAGTTCTTC
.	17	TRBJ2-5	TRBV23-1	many	CASSQSKRKPFQETQYF	TGCGCCAGCAGTCAATCCAAGCGCAAACCTTTCCAAGAGACCCAGTACTTC
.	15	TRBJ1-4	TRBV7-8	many	CASSPGTRGREKLFF	TGTGCCAGCAGCCCGGGGACCCGGGGCCGTGAAAAACTGTTTTTT
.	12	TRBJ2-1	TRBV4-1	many	CASSHEGLEQFF	TGCGCCAGCAGCCACGAAGGGCTAGAGCAGTTCTTC
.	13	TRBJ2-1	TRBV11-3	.	CASSLDLQGKQFF	TGTGCCAGCAGCTTAGATCTACAGGGTAAACAGTTCTTC
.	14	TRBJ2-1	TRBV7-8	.	CASSSGGLYNEQFF	TGTGCCAGCAGCTCTGGGGGACTTTACAATGAGCAGTTCTTC
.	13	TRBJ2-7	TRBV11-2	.	CASSRTSFYEQYF	TGTGCCAGCAGCCGTACTAGTTTTTACGAGCAGTACTTC
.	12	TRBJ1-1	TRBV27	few	CASSLLQGEAFF	TGTGCCAGCAGTTTATTGCAGGGTGAAGCTTTCTTT
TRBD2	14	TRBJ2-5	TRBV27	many	CASSDGLAGVAQYF	TGTGCCAGCAGTGACGGACTAGCGGGAGTAGCCCAGTACTTC
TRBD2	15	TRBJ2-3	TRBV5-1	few	CASRTSGTSTDTQYF	TGCGCCAGCAGAACTAGCGGGACTAGCACAGATACGCAGTATTTT
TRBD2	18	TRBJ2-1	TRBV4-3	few	CASSQDPRLAGFENEQFF	TGCGCCAGCAGCCAAGATCCCCGACTAGCGGGATTTGAGAATGAGCAGTTCTTC
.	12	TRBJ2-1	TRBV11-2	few	CASRPGDTEQFF	TGTGCCAGCCGGCCCGGTGACACTGAGCAGTTCTTC
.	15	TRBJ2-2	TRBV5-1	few	CASSSSTGQHGELFF	TGCGCCAGCAGCTCTTCCACAGGGCAGCACGGGGAGCTGTTTTTT
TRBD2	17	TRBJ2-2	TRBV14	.	CASSLRPAGGRSGELFF	TGTGCCAGCAGCCTTCGACCGGCGGGAGGCCGCAGCGGGGAGCTGTTTTTT
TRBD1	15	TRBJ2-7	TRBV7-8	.	CASSLVGQGSDEQYF	TGTGCCAGCAGCTTAGTCGGACAGGGTAGCGACGAGCAGTACTTC
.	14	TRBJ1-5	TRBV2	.	CASSESGGTQPQHF	TGTGCCAGCAGTGAGAGTGGGGGTACTCAGCCCCAGCATTTT
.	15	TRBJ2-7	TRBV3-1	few	CASSQGGGDSYEQYF	TGTGCCAGCAGCCAAGGTGGTGGCGACTCCTACGAGCAGTACTTC
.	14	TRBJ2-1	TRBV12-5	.	CASGLQRVSGEQFF	TGTGCTAGTGGTTTGCAGCGGGTTAGCGGTGAGCAGTTCTTC
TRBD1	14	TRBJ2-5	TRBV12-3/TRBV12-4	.	CASSTQGGDETQYF	TGTGCCAGCAGCACACAGGGGGGAGACGAGACCCAGTACTTC
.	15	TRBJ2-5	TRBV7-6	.	CASSRSGTRQETQYF	TGTGCCAGCAGCCGCTCCGGGACACGCCAAGAGACCCAGTACTTC
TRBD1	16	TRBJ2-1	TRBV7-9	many	CASSPGQGVNYNEQFF	TGTGCCAGCAGCCCCGGACAGGGGGTGAACTACAATGAGCAGTTCTTC
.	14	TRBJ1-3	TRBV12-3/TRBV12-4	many	CASSLGNFGNTIYF	TGTGCCAGCAGTTTAGGGAATTTCGGAAACACCATATATTTT
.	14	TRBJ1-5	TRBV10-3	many	CAISDSSGGQPQHF	TGTGCCATCAGTGACTCCTCTGGGGGTCAGCCCCAGCATTTT